This entry features one T cell receptor (beta chain) sequence. Its matching antigen is unknown. The sample comes from a study of cytomegalovirus exposure and HLA in healthy donors. Regarding the study as a whole: Later analysis identified a missense DCLRE1C variant that was linked to TCR beta V- and J-gene trimming. The study listed around 150 cytomegalovirus-associated TCR beta chains.

There are 17 residues in the CDR3. Looked up from germline, CDR1 is SEHNR and CDR2 is FQNEAQ (reference sequence). The V gene end was trimmed by 3 bases and the J gene end by 2 bases; junction bases not matched to a gene: 4. PCR used 60 Vbeta primers and 13 Jbeta primers. Sequencing used immunoSEQ multiplex PCR; TCRdb keeps in-frame clones, though not all of them. Of approximately 64,000 clones detected, under 85% appear once; the ten largest clones hold approximately 5.4%. The receptor was derived from a male donor in good health and CMV-seropositive. The sequenced sample consisted of PBMCs. This rearrangement joins TRBV7-9 to TRBJ2-5; 15 nucleotides match TRBD2. CDR3 region: CASSFPGLAGGQETQYF. CDR3 DNA sequence: TGTGCCAGCAGCTTTCCGGGACTAGCGGGGGGTCAAGAGACCCAGTACTTC.